These 14 T cell receptor beta chains were sequenced from one sample in a study of post-analysis software for immune sequencing data. General observations from the study: In patients, about 5 TRBV segments were more frequent than in controls, with TRBV5-6, TRBV5-1 and TRBV20-1 among them.

These receptors have no identified antigens. Unique molecular identifiers tagged the TCR beta cDNA libraries. TCRdb used MiXCR to reprocess the PCR reads, holding one entry per CDR3 protein. Here the sample spans about 150,000 distinct CDR3 sequences, roughly 30% being singletons. The sample was blood. Every receptor here comes from a girl between 5 and 17 years old with multiple sclerosis.

As to this clonotype: This may stem from a read error, because a much larger clone lies one nucleotide away. CDR3 DNA sequence: TGCGCCAGCGGTGAAGCCGGAAGAAATGAGCAGTTCTTC. Translated: CASGEAGRNEQFF. The chain employs TRBV10-1 and TRBJ2-1; D not resolved. The CDR3 runs to 13 residues. Germline V CDR1 and CDR2: WNHNN, SYGVQD (reference sequence).

The chain carries TRBV12-3 or TRBV12-4 and TRBJ2-3; 11 positions match TRBD2. V gave up 6 bases and J gave up 0 bases; unmatched junction bases: 8. The CDR3 sequence is 17 residues long. Here the CDR3 reads CASSYRLAGLSTDTQYF. CDR3 coding DNA: TGTGCCAGCAGCTACCGACTAGCGGGGTTGAGCACAGATACGCAGTATTTT.

Comments on this clonotype: At one end the junction does not follow the germline gene, possibly because of a read error. The chain couples TRBV7-7 to TRBJ1-2; 11 bases match TRBD1. From germline, CDR1 is SSHAT and CDR2 FNYEAQ (reference sequence). The CDR3 is made up of 14 amino acids. The CDR3 here is CACSPLGTGGGYTF. DNA for the CDR3: TGTGCCTGCAGCCCCCTCGGGACAGGGGGTGGCTACACCTTC. Full variable domain (remainder filled in from reference TRBV7-7 and TRBJ1-2): GAGVSQSPRYKVTKRGQDVTLRCDPISSHATLYWYQQALGQGPEFLTYFNYEAQPDKSGLPSDRFSAERPEGSISTLTIQRTEQRDSAMYRCACSPLGTGGGYTFGSGTRLTVV.

Notes on this clonotype: Being one base from a much bigger clone, this may be a read error. The chain carries TRBV12-3 or TRBV12-4 and TRBJ1-2, with unresolved D. The length of the CDR3 is 12 residues. The chain's CDR3 is CANSSQIYGYTF. In DNA form, the CDR3 reads TGTGCCAACAGTTCGCAGATCTATGGCTACACCTTC.

On this clonotype itself: A read error may be the cause here, since a much bigger clone is one base away. The CDR3 DNA reads as TGTGCCAGCAGTTACCTAAGTAGCGGAGCCTACGAGCAGTTCTTC. Translated, it gives CASSYLSSGAYEQFF. The rearrangement uses TRBV6-2 or TRBV6-3 and TRBJ2-1; TRBD2 is a possible D gene (6 bases). Trimming left V 2 bases short and J 10 bases short, with 18 bases between. The CDR3 has 15 residues. CDR1 and CDR2 from the germline V gene are MNHEY and SVGEGT.

The sample holds many counts of this clonotype. A read error may explain this, as a much larger clone is one base away. The rearrangement links TRBV29-1 to TRBJ1-6, with 7 bases that match TRBD1. Unmatched junction bases numbered 12, after V lost 7 bases and J lost 18 bases. The germline V gene encodes CDR1 SQVTM and CDR2 ANQGSEA. The CDR3 has 11 residues. CDR3 nucleotides: TGCAGCGCCACAGGGGACAAGGGCCCCCACTTT. Protein: CSATGDKGPHF.

This clonotype was recorded only once. The V call is TRBV7-8, the J call TRBJ2-7; 7 bases align to TRBD1. In germline, CDR1 is SGHVS, CDR2 FQNEAQ. The CDR3 contains 15 residues. V lost 3 bases and J lost 3; bases outside the gene matches: 8. CDR3 sequence: CASSFLVTGDYEQYF. For the CDR3, the DNA is TGTGCCAGCAGCTTCTTGGTAACAGGGGACTACGAGCAGTACTTC.

This clonotype was seen repeatedly, ten times or more. The chain carries TRBV5-1 and TRBJ2-1; 8 bases align to TRBD2. Germline V gene lookup returns CDR1 SGHRS and CDR2 YFSETQ. With V trimmed by 0 bases and J by 5 bases, 7 bases remained unmatched. This CDR3 contains 16 residues. The CDR3 protein is CASSLVPGTSDNEQFF. CDR3 sequence (DNA): TGCGCCAGCAGCTTGGTTCCCGGGACTAGTGACAATGAGCAGTTCTTC.

This clonotype was found a few times. The chain is built from TRBV7-9 and TRBJ1-5, with D perhaps TRBD1 (6 bases). The CDR3 spans 14 residues. Germline lookup yields CDR1 SEHNR and CDR2 FQNEAQ (reference sequence). Trimming removed 1 base at V and 4 bases at J, with 8 bases between. CDR3 sequence: CASSLGTANQPQHF. CDR3 bases: TGTGCCAGCAGCTTAGGGACAGCAAATCAGCCCCAGCATTTT.

CDR3 sequence reads: CASSSSGIQETQYF. In nucleotides, the CDR3 is TGTGCCAGCAGCTCTAGCGGGATCCAAGAGACCCAGTACTTC. The chain joins TRBV7-2 to TRBJ2-5; 9 bases match TRBD2. Per germline, CDR1 SGHTA and CDR2 FQGNSA. After removal of 4 bases from V and 1 base from J, the junction contained 1 base not matched to a gene. There are 14 residues in the CDR3.

This clonotype was found many times. The chain uses TRBV10-3 and TRBJ2-7; D remains ambiguous. Between the trimmed V and J ends, which lost 3 bases and 3 bases, there was a span of 15 bases. The germline V gene encodes CDR1 ENHRY and CDR2 SYGVKD. This CDR3 is built from 15 residues. The CDR3 here is CAISESRIEDYEQYF. CDR3 bases: TGTGCCATCAGTGAATCTAGAATAGAAGACTACGAGCAGTACTTC.

In its sample, this clonotype was seen a few times. V is TRBV28 and J is TRBJ1-5, with D hard to call. This CDR3 spans 13 amino acids. The V end was cut by 4 bases, the J end by 7 bases, with 11 bases between. CDR1 is MDHEN, CDR2 SYDVKM, per germline. CDR3 sequence: CASSYLDDQPQHF. The CDR3 DNA sequence: TGTGCCAGCAGTTACCTAGACGACCAGCCCCAGCATTTT.

Only a few counts were recorded for this clonotype. J is TRBJ2-5 and V is TRBV12-3 or TRBV12-4; D unresolved. The CDR3 covers 14 residues. V lost 4 bases to trimming and J lost 5 bases, with 14 bases between them. The CDR3 DNA reads as TGTGCCAGCAGTTCTGATACTACAAGGGAGACCCAGTACTTC. Its translation is CASSSDTTRETQYF.

The chain joins TRBV5-6 to TRBJ1-4; D call uncertain. Germline V gene sequence: CDR1 SGHDT, CDR2 YYEEEE. V lost 4 bases, J lost 7 bases, and 17 bases lay in between. The CDR3 is made up of 15 amino acids. In DNA form, the CDR3 reads TGTGCCAGCAGCGTTTCCCCCGGGTCCGGTGAAAAACTGTTTTTT. It encodes CASSVSPGSGEKLFF.